The subject of this entry is one T cell receptor beta chain. It was with a sample-barcoded 5' primer and a J-beta primer mix that a second PCR of about 7 to 12 cycles was run. TCRdb processed the 5' RACE reads anew with MiXCR; each CDR3 protein has one entry. The data show 750,000 to 850,000 distinct CDR3 sequences, around 25% seen once. CDR3 size: 17 residues. Losses at the gene ends were 3 bases for V and 2 bases for J; bases not matched to a gene: 8. Germline assignment: CDR1 KGHDR and CDR2 SFDVKD. These data originate in a study of blood T cells in healthy people across ages. This sample also belongs to another study, concerning T cells of mothers and their children. That source notes: Slightly higher, non-significant overlap characterized related mother-child pairs relative to unrelated pairs.

Sequenced sample: blood. This clonotype was sampled from a boy aged 5-17 years in good health. J is TRBJ2-7 and V is TRBV24-1, with TRBD2 matching over 11 bases. The CDR3 nucleotides read TGTGCCACCAGTGATGGGGGACTAGCGGACCATACCTACGAGCAGTACTTC. Translating it yields CATSDGGLADHTYEQYF.